The subject of this entry is one TCR beta chain. This CDR3 region has 14 residues. V was trimmed by 5 bases and J by 9 bases, leaving 17 bases between them. Germline-derived CDR1 and CDR2 are MNHEY and SMNVEV (reference sequence). As processed by the authors: Scientists estimated how many nucleated cells there were by amplifying reference gene primers. Sequencing was performed with immunoSEQ multiplex PCR; in TCRdb, only in-frame clones are kept and a portion is missing. For V, J and clone size, that table is used; D and trimming come from the DNA. The profile shows about 230,000 clones, approximately 87% of them singletons. The sample originates from a study of blood T cell repertoires in COVID-19. Study-wide background: From the United States, Italy and Spain came samples of acute and convalescent COVID-19. The cDNA or gDNA used as material had been derived from T cells, B-cell-depleted T cells, or PBMCs.

The sequence came from a woman aged 70-85 years with active or convalescent COVID-19. The sample taken for sequencing was peripheral blood. The rearrangement uses TRBV27 and TRBJ2-1; the D is unclear. CDR3 sequence reads: CASSPRIAASEQFF. The DNA of the CDR3 is TGTGCCAGCAGTCCCAGGATCGCCGCAAGTGAGCAGTTCTTC.